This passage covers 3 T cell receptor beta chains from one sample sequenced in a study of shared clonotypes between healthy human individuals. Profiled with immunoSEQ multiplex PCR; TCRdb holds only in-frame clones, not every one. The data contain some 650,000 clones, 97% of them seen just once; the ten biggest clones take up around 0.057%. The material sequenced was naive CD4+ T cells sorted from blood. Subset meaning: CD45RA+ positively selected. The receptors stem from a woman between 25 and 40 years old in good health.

The CDR3 loop reads CASSFNPRTSDINQPQHF. CDR3 DNA: TGTGCCAGCAGCTTTAATCCGCGGACTTCCGACATAAATCAGCCCCAGCATTTT. The chain uses TRBV5-4 and TRBJ1-5; D call uncertain. From germline, CDR1 is SGHNT and CDR2 YYREEE (reference sequence). V gave up 2 bases and J gave up 4 bases, with 22 bases separating them. The CDR3 totals 18 residues.

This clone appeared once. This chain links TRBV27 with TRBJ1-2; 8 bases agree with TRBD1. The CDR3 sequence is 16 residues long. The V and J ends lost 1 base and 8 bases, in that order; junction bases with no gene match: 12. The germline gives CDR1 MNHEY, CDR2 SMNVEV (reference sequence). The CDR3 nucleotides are TGTGCCAGCAGTTTATTCACCGGGACAGGAGCCCTCGGCTACACCTTC. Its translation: CASSLFTGTGALGYTF.

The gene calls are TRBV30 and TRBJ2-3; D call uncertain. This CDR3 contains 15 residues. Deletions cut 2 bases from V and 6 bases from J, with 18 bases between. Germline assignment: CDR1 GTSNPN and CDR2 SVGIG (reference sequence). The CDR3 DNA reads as TGTGCCTGGAGTCCCCTAGGCCCCGGCCGCGATACGCAGTATTTT. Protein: CAWSPLGPGRDTQYF.